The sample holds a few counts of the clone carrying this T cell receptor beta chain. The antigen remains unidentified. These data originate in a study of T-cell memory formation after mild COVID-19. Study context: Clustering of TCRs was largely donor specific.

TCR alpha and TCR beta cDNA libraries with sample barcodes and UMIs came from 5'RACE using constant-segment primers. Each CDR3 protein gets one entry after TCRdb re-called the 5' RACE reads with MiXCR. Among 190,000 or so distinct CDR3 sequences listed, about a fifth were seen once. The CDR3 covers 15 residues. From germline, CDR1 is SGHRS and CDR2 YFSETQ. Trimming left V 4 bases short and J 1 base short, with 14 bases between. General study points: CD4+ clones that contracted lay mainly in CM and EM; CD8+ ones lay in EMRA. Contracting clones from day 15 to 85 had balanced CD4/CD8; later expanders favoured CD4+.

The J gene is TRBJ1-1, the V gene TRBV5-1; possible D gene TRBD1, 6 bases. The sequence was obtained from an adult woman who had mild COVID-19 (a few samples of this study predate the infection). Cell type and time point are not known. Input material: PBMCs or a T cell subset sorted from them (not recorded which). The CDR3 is CASSPLRGANTEAFF. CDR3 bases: TGCGCCAGCAGCCCACTTAGGGGGGCGAACACTGAAGCTTTCTTT.